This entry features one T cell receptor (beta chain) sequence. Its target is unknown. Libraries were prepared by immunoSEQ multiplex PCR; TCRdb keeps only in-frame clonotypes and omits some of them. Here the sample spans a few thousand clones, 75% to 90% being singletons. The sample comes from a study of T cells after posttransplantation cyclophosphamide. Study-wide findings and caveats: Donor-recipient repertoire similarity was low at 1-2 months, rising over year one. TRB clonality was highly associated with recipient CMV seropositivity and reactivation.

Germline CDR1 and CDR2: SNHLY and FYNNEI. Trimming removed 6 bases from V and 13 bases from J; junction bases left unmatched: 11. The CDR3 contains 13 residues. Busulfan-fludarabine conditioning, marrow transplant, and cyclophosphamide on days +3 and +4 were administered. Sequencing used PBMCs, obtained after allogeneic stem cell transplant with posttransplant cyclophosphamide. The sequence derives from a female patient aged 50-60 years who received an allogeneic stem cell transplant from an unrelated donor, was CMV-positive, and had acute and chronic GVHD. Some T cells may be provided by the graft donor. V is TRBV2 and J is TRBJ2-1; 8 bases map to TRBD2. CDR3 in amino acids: CASSVGGVGIQFF. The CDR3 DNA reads TGTGCCAGCAGCGTCGGGGGGGTTGGTATCCAGTTCTTC.